This note documents a single T cell receptor beta chain sequence. Its antigen is still unknown. The sample is drawn from a study of siplizumab effects on memory and regulatory T cells. Whole-study results and caveats: Whether the proliferating Tregs (from siplizumab cultures) were suppressive was not confirmed. Relative to controls at 25% to 30%, mappable alloreactive CD4+ clones exhibited a mean Treg-derived proportion of over 60% with siplizumab. Most proliferating CD4+ or CD8+ clones, roughly 75-97%, had no naive or memory assignment.

Germline CDR1 is WNHNN and CDR2 is SYGVQD (reference sequence). V was pared by 5 bases and J by 3 bases, with 6 bases of the junction left unmatched. CDR3 length: 16 residues. Sequencing used immunoSEQ multiplex PCR; TCRdb keeps in-frame clones, though not all of them. Of approximately 100,000 clones in the sample, 85% to 95% were seen once. The chain employs TRBV10-1 and TRBJ2-2, with 10 bases lining up with TRBD1. Sequences were obtained from Tregs sorted from blood. The TCR was taken from a human donor in good health. The CDR3 DNA sequence: TGCGCCAGCAGTCGAGGCGGGACAGGGGACACCGGGGAGCTGTTTTTT. Its protein is CASSRGGTGDTGELFF.